These 7 T cell receptor beta chains originate from one sample sequenced in a study of T cell responses to AZD1222 COVID-19 vaccine. Assay used: immunoSEQ multiplex PCR; TCRdb lists only in-frame clones, some missing. The table records approximately 130,000 clones, 90% to 95% of them present only once. Sequencing was performed on peripheral blood, taken on day 0 of AZD1222 vaccination. These receptor sequences come from an adult in good health.

The chain employs TRBV12-3 or TRBV12-4 and TRBJ1-2; D not resolved. The CDR3 is 12 residues long. V was clipped by 4 bases and J by 7 bases, with 10 bases between them. The CDR3 nucleotides are TGTGCCAGCAGTTCCAAGTCGCTTGGCTACACCTTC. This codes for CASSSKSLGYTF.

A note on this clone: At one boundary the junction diverges from the germline segment, which might be a read error. The chain employs TRBV3-1 (or the pseudogene TRBV3-2) and TRBJ2-3, with D maybe TRBD1 (7 bases). CDR3 length equals 13 residues. Looked up from germline, CDR1 is LGHDT and CDR2 is YNNKEL (reference sequence). Here the CDR3 DNA reads TGTGCCAGCAGCCAAGGGAGGGGACAGTTCGTAACCTTT. Its protein is CASSQGRGQFVTF.

The chain joins TRBV6-5 to TRBJ1-1; D call uncertain. CDR3 size: 13 residues. CDR1 is MNHEY and CDR2 is SVGAGI in the germline V gene. V was pared by 4 bases and J by 5 bases, with 11 bases between. The CDR3, as DNA: TGTGCCAGCAGTTCCGCGCGGGAAACTGAAGCTTTCTTT. Translated: CASSSARETEAFF.

The genes are TRBV18 and TRBJ1-1; no definite D call. The CDR3 is made up of 14 amino acids. The V end was cut by 3 bases, the J end by 1 base, with 9 bases between. Germline values: CDR1 KGHSH, CDR2 LQKENI. The CDR3 reads CASSPGIKNTEAFF. The CDR3 bases are TGTGCCAGCTCACCGGGAATCAAGAACACTGAAGCTTTCTTT.

CDR3 coding DNA: TGTGCCAGCAGTTACAGGGGGTTGAGCTACACCTTC. Translated, it gives CASSYRGLSYTF. V and J are TRBV28 and TRBJ1-2; 8 positions match TRBD1. This CDR3 is built from 12 residues. The germline gives CDR1 MDHEN, CDR2 SYDVKM. V lost 4 bases, J lost 9 bases, and 4 bases stayed unmatched.

This clone was counted once. The chain joins TRBV15 to TRBJ1-5; a weak D match, TRBD1 (5 bases). The CDR3 has 14 amino acids. The germline gives CDR1 LNHNV, CDR2 YYDKDF (reference sequence). The V gene lost 3 bases and the J gene lost 7 bases, with 13 bases spanning the gap. The chain's CDR3 is CATSSQGLMQPQHF. The CDR3 DNA is TGTGCCACCAGCAGTCAGGGTTTGATGCAGCCCCAGCATTTT.

V gene TRBV5-1 combines with J gene TRBJ2-7; 9 bases are a match to TRBD2. Germline V gene sequence: CDR1 SGHRS, CDR2 YFSETQ. J was trimmed by 4 bases and V by 2 bases; bases with no gene match: 4. The CDR3 is made up of 14 amino acids. The CDR3 protein is CASSFGLASYEQYF. The CDR3 bases are TGCGCCAGCAGCTTTGGACTAGCGAGTTACGAGCAGTACTTC.